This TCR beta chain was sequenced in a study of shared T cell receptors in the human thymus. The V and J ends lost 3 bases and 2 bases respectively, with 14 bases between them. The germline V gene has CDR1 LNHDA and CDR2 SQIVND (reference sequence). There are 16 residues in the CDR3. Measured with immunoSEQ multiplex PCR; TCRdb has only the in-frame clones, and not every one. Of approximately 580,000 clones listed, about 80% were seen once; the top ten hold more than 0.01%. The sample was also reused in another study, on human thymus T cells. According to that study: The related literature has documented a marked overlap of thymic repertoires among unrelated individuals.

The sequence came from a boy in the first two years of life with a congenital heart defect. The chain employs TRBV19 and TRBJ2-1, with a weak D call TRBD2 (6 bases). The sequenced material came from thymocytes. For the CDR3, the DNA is TGTGCCAGTAGTATGGGACGGGACTGGACCTACAATGAGCAGTTCTTC. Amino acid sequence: CASSMGRDWTYNEQFF.